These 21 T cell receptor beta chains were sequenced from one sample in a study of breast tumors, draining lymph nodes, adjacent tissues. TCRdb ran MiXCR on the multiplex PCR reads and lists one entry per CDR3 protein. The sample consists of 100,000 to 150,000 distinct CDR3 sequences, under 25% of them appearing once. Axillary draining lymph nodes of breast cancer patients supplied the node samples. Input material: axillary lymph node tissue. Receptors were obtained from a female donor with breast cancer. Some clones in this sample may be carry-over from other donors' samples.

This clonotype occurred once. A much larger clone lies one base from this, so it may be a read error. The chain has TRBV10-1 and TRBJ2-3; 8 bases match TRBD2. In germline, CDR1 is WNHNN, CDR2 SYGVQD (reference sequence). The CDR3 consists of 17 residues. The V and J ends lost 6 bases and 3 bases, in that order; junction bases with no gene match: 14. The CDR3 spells CASRNFTGGRGTDTQYF. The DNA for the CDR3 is TGCGCCAGCAGGAATTTCACGGGAGGGCGTGGGACAGATACGCAGTATTTT.

This CDR3 reads CASSQDSGGRVSKNIQYF. The CDR3 DNA is TGTGCCAGCAGCCAAGATTCGGGGGGGCGCGTATCCAAAAACATTCAGTACTTC. The V and J genes are TRBV3-1 and TRBJ2-4, with 8 bases matching TRBD2. CDR3 length: 18 residues. Per germline, CDR1 LGHDT and CDR2 YNNKEL (reference sequence). V dropped 0 bases and J dropped 2; count of bases not matched to a gene: 9.

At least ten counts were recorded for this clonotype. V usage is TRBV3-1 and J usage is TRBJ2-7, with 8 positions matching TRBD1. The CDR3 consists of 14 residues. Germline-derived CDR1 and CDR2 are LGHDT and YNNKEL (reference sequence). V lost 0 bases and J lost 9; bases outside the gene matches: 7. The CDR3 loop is CASSQDSQGARQYF. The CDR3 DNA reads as TGTGCCAGCAGCCAAGACTCCCAGGGGGCGAGGCAGTACTTC.

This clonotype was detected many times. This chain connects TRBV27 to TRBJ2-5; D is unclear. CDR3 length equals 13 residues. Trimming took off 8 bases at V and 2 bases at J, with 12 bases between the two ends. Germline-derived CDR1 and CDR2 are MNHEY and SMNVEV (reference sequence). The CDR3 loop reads CASCPVGQETQYF. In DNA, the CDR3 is TGTGCCAGCTGCCCCGTTGGACAAGAGACCCAGTACTTC.

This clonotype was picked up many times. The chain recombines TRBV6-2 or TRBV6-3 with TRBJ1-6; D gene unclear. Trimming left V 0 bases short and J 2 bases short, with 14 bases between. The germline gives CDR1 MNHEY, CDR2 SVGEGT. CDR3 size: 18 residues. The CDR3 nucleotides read TGTGCCAGCAGTTACTCCAAGTCGGGCTCCACCTATAATTCACCCCTCCACTTT. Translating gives CASSYSKSGSTYNSPLHF.

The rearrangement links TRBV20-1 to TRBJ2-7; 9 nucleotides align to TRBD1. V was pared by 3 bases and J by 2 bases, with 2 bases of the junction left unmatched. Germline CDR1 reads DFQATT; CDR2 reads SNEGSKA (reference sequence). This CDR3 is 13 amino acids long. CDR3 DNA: TGCAGTGCTAGGGGACAGGGAGCCTACGAGCAGTACTTC. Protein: CSARGQGAYEQYF.

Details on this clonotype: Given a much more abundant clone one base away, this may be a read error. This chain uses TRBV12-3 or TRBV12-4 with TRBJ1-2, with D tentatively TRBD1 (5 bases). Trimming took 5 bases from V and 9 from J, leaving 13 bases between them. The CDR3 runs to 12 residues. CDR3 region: CASSEDNYSYTF. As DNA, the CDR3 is TGTGCCAGCAGTGAGGACAATTATAGCTACACCTTC.

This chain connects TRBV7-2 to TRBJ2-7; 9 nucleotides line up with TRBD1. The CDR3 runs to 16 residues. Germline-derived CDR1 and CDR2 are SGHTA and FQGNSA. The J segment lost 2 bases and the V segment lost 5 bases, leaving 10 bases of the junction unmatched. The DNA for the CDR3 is TGTGCCAGCAGCCAAGATCTAACAGGGGGCCCCTACGAGCAGTACTTC. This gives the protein CASSQDLTGGPYEQYF.

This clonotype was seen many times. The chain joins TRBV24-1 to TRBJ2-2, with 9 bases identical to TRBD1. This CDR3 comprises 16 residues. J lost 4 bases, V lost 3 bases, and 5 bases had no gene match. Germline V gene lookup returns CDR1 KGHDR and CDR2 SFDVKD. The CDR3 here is CATSDPDRGTTGELFF. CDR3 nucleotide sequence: TGTGCCACCAGTGATCCCGACAGGGGGACCACCGGGGAGCTGTTTTTT.

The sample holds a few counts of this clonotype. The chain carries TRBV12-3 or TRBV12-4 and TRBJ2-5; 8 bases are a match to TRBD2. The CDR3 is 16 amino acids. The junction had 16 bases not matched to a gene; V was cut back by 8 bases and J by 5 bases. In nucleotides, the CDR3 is TGTGCCAGCGGAACCTATGCCCAGCGGGAGCGGGAGACCCAGTACTTC. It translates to CASGTYAQRERETQYF.

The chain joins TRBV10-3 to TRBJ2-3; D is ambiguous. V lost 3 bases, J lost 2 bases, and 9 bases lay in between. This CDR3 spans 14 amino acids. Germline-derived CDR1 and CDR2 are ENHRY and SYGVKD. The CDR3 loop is CAISDILNTDTQYF. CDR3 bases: TGTGCCATCAGTGACATCCTAAACACAGATACGCAGTATTTT.

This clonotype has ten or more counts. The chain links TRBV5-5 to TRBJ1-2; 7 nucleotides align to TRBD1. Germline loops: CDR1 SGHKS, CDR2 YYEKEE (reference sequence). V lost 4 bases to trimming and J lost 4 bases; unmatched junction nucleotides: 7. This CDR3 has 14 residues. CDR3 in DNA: TGTGCCAGCAGCGGAGGGACAGCTGCCTATGGCTACACCTTC. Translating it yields CASSGGTAAYGYTF.

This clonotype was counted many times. The CDR3, as DNA: TGCAGTGCCCCCGGGACAGAGAATAATTCACCCCTCCACTTT. Its translation: CSAPGTENNSPLHF. The chain employs TRBV20-1 and TRBJ1-6; 7 bases fit TRBD1. This CDR3 has 14 amino acids. Germline CDR1 and CDR2: DFQATT and SNEGSKA (reference sequence). The ends lost 6 bases at V and 5 bases at J; junction bases unmatched: 7.

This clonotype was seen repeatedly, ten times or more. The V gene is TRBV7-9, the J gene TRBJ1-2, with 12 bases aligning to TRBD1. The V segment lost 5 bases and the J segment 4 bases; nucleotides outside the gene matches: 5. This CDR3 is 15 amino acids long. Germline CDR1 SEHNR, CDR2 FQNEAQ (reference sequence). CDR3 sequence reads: CASSGGTGGVYGYTF. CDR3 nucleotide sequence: TGTGCCAGCAGCGGCGGGACAGGGGGCGTCTATGGCTACACCTTC.

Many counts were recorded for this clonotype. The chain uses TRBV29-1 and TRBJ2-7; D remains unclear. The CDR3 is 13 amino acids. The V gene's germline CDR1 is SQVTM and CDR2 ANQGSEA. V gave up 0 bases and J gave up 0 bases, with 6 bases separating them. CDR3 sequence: CSVEDYNSYEQYF. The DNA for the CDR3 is TGCAGCGTTGAAGACTACAACTCCTACGAGCAGTACTTC.

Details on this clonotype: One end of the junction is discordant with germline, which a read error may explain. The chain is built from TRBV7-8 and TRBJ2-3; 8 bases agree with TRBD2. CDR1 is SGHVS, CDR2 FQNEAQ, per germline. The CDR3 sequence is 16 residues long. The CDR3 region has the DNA TGTGCCAGCAGCCTACTAGCGGCCGGCGGAACAGATACGCGGTATTTT. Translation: CASSLLAAGGTDTRYF.

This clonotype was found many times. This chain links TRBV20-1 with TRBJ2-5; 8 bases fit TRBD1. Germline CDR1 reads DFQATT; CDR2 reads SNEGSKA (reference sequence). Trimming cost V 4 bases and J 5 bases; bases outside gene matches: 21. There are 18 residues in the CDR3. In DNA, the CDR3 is TGCAGTGCTATCGGACAGGGATCGGGAGAGGGGCTATGGGAGACCCAGTACTTC. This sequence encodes CSAIGQGSGEGLWETQYF.

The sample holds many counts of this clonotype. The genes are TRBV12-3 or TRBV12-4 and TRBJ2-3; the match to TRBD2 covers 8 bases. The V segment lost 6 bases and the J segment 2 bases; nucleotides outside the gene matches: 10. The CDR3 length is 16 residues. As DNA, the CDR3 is TGTGCCAGCAGCCCCGGACTAGCTGAGCACACAGATACGCAGTATTTT. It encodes CASSPGLAEHTDTQYF.

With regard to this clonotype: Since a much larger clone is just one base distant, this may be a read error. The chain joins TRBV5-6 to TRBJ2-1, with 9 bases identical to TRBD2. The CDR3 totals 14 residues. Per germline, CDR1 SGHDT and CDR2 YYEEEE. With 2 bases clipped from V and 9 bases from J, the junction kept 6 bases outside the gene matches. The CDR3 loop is CASSFLAGATEQFF. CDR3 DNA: TGTGCCAGCAGCTTTTTAGCGGGAGCAACTGAGCAGTTCTTC.

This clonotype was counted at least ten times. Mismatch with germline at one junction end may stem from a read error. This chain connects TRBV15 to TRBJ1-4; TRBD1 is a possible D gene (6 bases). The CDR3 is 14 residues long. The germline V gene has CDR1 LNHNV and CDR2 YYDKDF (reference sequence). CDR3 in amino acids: CTTSRQAMNEKLFF. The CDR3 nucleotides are TGTACCACCAGCAGACAGGCGATGAATGAAAAACTGTTTTTT.

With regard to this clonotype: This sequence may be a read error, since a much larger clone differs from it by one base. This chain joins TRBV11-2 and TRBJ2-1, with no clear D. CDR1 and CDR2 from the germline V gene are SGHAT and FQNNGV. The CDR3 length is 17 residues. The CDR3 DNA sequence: TGTGCCAGCAGCCTACGGCCTAGAATTCGCATCTACAGTGAGCAGTTCTTC. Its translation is CASSLRPRIRIYSEQFF.